This T cell receptor (beta chain) was found in a study of cytomegalovirus exposure and HLA in healthy donors. Notes on the study in general: Both high specificity and high sensitivity reportedly marked the classifier's diagnosis of cytomegalovirus status.

Concerning this clone itself: Its cognate antigen is unknown.

Use of 60 Vbeta and 13 Jbeta primers characterized the PCR. Using immunoSEQ multiplex PCR, the repertoire was profiled, and TCRdb retains in-frame clones only, with some absent. The sample includes more than 80,000 clones, about 72% of them seen just once. Germline values: CDR1 MNHEY, CDR2 SMNVEV (reference sequence). The CDR3 is 12 residues long. V was trimmed by 2 bases and J by 5 bases, leaving 4 bases between them. This TCR came from a woman in her fifties or sixties in good health and CMV-seropositive. The material sequenced was PBMCs. The rearrangement uses TRBV27 and TRBJ2-1; unclear D gene. CDR3 DNA sequence: TGTGCCAGCAGTTTAGCGAACAATGAGCAGTTCTTC. Its translation is CASSLANNEQFF.